This paragraph covers one T cell receptor beta chain sequence. What it binds is unknown. These data are taken from a study of cytomegalovirus exposure and HLA in healthy donors. Study-wide findings and caveats: Later on, a genetic analysis was performed. It linked a missense variant in DCLRE1C with V- and J-gene trimming of TCR beta. On later analysis, the bulk of CMV-associated TCR beta chains appeared to be HLA-restricted.

Germline V gene data show CDR1 as WSHSY and CDR2 as SAAADI. CDR3 length: 16 residues. V lost 6 bases, J lost 1 base, and 7 bases stayed unmatched. The PCR used 60 Vbeta and 13 Jbeta primers. TCRdb's copy holds only in-frame clones and misses some; the assay was immunoSEQ multiplex PCR. The sample yields roughly 140,000 clones, roughly 85% seen once. The sequence was collected from a woman aged 30 to 39 in good health and CMV-seronegative. The material sequenced was PBMCs. The chain recombines TRBV10-2 with TRBJ2-2; 8 nucleotides match TRBD1. The CDR3, as DNA: TGCGCCAGCAGGAGAGGGACAGGAGGGAACACCGGGGAGCTGTTTTTT. This gives the protein CASRRGTGGNTGELFF.